Included here is one T cell receptor beta chain sequence, with context. Its recognized antigen is unknown. No base quality values were provided; no much bigger clone lies one nucleotide off. Participants in the prospective study were enrolled through a virtual design, were aged roughly 18 to 95 years, and lived in under 25 United States geographic areas. To assign participants to cohorts, the prospective study relied on clinical history that participants themselves reported in a screening survey and a study questionnaire. Exposed participants were defined as having been in contact with someone with a PCR-confirmed or clinician-diagnosed COVID-19 case within 2 weeks of study entry. In the prospective study, mobile phlebotomists collected whole blood, serum and a nasopharyngeal or oropharyngeal swab from each participant. Participants in the prospective study had the option to provide additional blood draws and questionnaires over a 2-month period. Prospective study blood samples were shipped either frozen or at room temperature before DNA extraction.

This entry is derived from a study of blood T cell repertoires in COVID-19 (dated by TCRdb to between 2020 and 2021). Study-level background: Samples from collaborators originated in the United States, Italy and Spain and spanned both the acute and convalescent phases of COVID-19. A de-identified subject ID, COVID-19 status, age in years and sex were almost always included in the sample metadata. The repertoires were made available in a free public database intended to serve as a resource for research on the immune response to SARS-CoV-2. The prospective study material was composed of cDNA or gDNA derived from T cells, B-cell-depleted T cells, or PBMCs. Where HLA class I and class II types were available, the types were taken from metadata supplied by the sample provider, not from assay-based typing. Deeply sampled blood TCRbeta repertoires from subjects exposed to, actively infected with, or recovered from COVID-19 were included in the dataset. The samples were drawn from the first 160 participants of the ongoing ImmuneRACE study and from 950 to 1,500 subjects provided by 6 global collaborators. Paper-wide results and their limitations: The amount of clinical and demographic metadata varied by source and participant and was provided uncurated.

TCRbeta CDR3 regions were amplified from genomic DNA using the immunoSEQ Assay, a bias-controlled multiplex PCR. The study's processing was this. The number of nucleated cells in each sample was estimated from the amplification of reference gene primers within the assay. To quantify the absolute abundance of each unique TCRbeta CDR3 rearrangement, sequence reads were collapsed and filtered. For each sample, productive Simpson clonality was calculated by taking the square root of Simpson's diversity index across productive rearrangements. Entries here come from immuneACCESS through TCRdb and include only in-frame sequences with V and J called. Some clones fail to appear in such tables; in the studies checked, an unresolved V gene covers under half of the shortfall, and the cause of the remainder is unknown. V, J and clone size are those of that table, while D and trimming were read from the DNA. The sample yields about 260,000 clones; 90% were counted once. About 0.95% of the sample is in the top ten clones.

The TCR comes from a man in his fifties or sixties who had been exposed to COVID-19. Sequenced material: PBMCs or T cells enriched from blood (not recorded which).

The DNA sequence is given as TGTGCCAGCAGTAGGACAGGAGAATACTACGAGCAGTACTTC. Its protein is CASSRTGEYYEQYF. The sequence is built from TRBV28 and TRBJ2-7; TRBD1 matches 7 bases in the middle. Trimming takes 5 bases off V and 3 bases off J; junction bases not matched to a gene: 7. The CDR3 contains 14 residues, cysteine and phenylalanine counted. Only the CDR3 DNA stays, 42 bases, in frame from base 1. CDR1 and CDR2 are read off the germline V gene as MDHEN and SYDVKM.